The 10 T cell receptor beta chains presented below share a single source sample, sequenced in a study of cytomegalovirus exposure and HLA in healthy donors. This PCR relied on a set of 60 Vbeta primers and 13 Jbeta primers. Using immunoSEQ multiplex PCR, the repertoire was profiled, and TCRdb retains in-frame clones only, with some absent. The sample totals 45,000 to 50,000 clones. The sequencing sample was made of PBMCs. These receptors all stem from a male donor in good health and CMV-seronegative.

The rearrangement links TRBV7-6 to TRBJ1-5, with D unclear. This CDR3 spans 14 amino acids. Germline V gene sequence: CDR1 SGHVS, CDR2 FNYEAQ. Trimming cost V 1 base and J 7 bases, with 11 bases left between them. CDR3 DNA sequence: TGTGCCAGCAGCTTAGATGGTACGCAGCAGCCCCAGCATTTT. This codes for CASSLDGTQQPQHF.

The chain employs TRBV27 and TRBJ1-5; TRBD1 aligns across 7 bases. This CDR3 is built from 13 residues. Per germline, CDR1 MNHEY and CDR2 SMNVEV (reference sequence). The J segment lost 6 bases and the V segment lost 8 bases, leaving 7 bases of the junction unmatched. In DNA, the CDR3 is TGTGCCAGCGGGCGACAGGGCCTTCAGCCCCAGCATTTT. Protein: CASGRQGLQPQHF.

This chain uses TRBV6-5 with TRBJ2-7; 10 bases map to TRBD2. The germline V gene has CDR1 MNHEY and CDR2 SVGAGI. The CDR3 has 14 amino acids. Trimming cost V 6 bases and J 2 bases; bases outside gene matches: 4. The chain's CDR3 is CASSPAGGPYEQYF. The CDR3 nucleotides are TGTGCCAGCAGCCCAGCGGGGGGGCCCTACGAGCAGTACTTC.

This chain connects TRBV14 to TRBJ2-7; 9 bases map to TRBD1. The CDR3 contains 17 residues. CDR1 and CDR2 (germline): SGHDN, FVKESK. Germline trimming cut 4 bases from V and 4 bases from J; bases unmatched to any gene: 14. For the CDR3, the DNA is TGTGCCAGCAGCCCCGAGGACGGACAGGGGAAGGTATACGAGCAGTACTTC. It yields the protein CASSPEDGQGKVYEQYF.

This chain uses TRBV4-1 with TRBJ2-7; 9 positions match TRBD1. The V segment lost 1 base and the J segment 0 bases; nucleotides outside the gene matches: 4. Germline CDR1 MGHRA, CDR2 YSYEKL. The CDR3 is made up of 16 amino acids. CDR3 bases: TGCGCCAGCAGCCAAGTTGGGACAGGGAGCTCCTACGAGCAGTACTTC. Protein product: CASSQVGTGSSYEQYF.

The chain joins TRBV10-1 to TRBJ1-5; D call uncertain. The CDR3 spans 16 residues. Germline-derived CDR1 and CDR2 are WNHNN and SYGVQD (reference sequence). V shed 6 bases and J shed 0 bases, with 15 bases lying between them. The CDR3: CASSGVGGHSNQPQHF. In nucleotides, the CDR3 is TGCGCCAGCAGCGGAGTGGGAGGGCATAGCAATCAGCCCCAGCATTTT.

This CDR3 reads CASSQAVSLETQYF. The CDR3 DNA sequence: TGCGCCAGCAGCCAAGCGGTTAGCTTGGAGACCCAGTACTTC. The V call is TRBV4-1, the J call TRBJ2-5; the D is unclear. V was shortened by 1 base and J by 5 bases, with 11 bases between the two germline ends. The CDR3 consists of 14 residues. The germline V gene encodes CDR1 MGHRA and CDR2 YSYEKL.

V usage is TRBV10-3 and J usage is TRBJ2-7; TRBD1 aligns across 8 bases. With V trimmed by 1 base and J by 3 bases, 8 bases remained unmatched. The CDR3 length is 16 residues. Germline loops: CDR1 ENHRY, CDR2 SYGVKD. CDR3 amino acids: CAISELGTGAFYEQYF. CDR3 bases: TGTGCCATCAGTGAGTTGGGGACAGGAGCTTTCTACGAGCAGTACTTC.

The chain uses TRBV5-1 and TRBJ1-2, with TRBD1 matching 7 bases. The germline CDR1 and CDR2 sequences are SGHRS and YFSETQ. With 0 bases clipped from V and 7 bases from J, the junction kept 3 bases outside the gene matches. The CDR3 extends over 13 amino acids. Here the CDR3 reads CASSLGQGCGYTF. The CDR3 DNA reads TGCGCCAGCAGCTTGGGACAGGGCTGTGGCTACACCTTC.

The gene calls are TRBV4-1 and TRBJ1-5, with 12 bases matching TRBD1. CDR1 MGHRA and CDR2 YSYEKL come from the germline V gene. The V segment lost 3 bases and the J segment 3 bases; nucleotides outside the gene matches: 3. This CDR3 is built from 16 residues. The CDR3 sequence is CASSQGTGGFNQPQHF. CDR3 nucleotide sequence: TGCGCCAGCAGCCAGGGGACAGGGGGCTTCAATCAGCCCCAGCATTTT.